The clone carrying this T cell receptor (beta chain) was seen only a few times. This likely comes from a read error, as the CDR3 has no conserved phenylalanine or tryptophan at its end. Because the CDR3's place on the DNA is in doubt, the DNA is left out and the CDR3 is given as listed by TCRdb. The CDR3 contains 13 residues when both ends are counted. Germline V gene data show CDR1 as SGHVS and CDR2 as FQNEAQ. This sample stems from a study of blood T cells in healthy people across ages. For the second PCR, which ran for roughly 6 to 12 cycles, a sample-barcoded 5' primer and a J-beta primer mix were used. A 12-random-nucleotide template-switch adaptor tagged each cDNA molecule. Each CDR3 protein is one row after TCRdb ran MiXCR on the 5' RACE reads. The data contain some 730,000 distinct CDR3 sequences, roughly 20% of them singletons.

V is TRBV7-8 and J is TRBJ2-5; TRBD1, the table's D call, was not compared with the DNA. This clonotype was sampled from an older man in good health. Sequencing was carried out using blood. Here the CDR3 reads CASRRTGTGSLYV.